This T cell receptor (beta chain) is from a study of response to subunit inactivated influenza vaccine. As concerns this clonotype: Its antigen is still unknown.

Study-wide points: Authors proposed each seasonal influenza vaccination draws in few new T cells.

V was shortened by 5 bases and J by 8 bases, with 18 bases between the two germline ends. The germline CDR1 and CDR2 sequences are SGHTA and FQGNSA. CDR3 length: 14 amino acids. Via MiXCR, TCRdb re-called the RT-PCR reads, giving one row per CDR3 protein. Seen here are fewer than 700,000 distinct CDR3 sequences, approximately 12% observed once, and the top ten hold less than 15%. The chain is built from TRBV7-2 and TRBJ1-2; a possible D gene is TRBD1 (5 bases). This clonotype was obtained from a man aged 45-65 years who received an inactivated influenza vaccine. Sequencing used PBMCs from blood, obtained roughly 47 days after vaccination. As DNA, the CDR3 is TGTGCCAGCAGCCGAATCCAGGCAGGGCAAGGCTACACCTTC. It is translated as CASSRIQAGQGYTF.